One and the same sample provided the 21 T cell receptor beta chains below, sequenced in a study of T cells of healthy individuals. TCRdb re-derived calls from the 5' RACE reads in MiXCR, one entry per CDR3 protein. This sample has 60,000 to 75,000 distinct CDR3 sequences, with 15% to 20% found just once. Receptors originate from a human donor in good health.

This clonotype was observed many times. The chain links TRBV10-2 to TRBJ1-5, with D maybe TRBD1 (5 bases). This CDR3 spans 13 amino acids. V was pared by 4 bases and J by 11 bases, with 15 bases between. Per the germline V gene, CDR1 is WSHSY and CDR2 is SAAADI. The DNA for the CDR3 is TGCGCCAGCAGTGTCGGGGGGACTAGGGCCCAGCATTTT. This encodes CASSVGGTRAQHF.

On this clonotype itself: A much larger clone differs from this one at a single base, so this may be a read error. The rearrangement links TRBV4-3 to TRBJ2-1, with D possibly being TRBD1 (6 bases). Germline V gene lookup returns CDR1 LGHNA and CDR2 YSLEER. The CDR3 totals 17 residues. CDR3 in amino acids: CASSQDGGRPPNNKQFF. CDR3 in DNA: TGCGCCAGCAGCCAAGATGGGGGCAGGCCCCCGAACAATAAGCAGTTCTTC.

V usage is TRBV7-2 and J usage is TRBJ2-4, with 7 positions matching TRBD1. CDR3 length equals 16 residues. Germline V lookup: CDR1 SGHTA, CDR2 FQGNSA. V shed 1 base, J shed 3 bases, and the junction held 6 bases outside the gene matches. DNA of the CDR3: TGTGCCAGCAGCTTAGACAGGGGCGGTGGCAAAAACATTCAGTACTTC. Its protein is CASSLDRGGGKNIQYF.

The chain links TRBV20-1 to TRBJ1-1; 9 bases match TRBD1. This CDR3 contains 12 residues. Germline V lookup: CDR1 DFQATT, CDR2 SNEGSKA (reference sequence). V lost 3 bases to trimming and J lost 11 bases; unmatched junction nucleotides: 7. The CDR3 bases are TGCAGTGCTAGTAGGACACAGGGGGCGGCTTTCTTT. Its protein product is CSASRTQGAAFF.

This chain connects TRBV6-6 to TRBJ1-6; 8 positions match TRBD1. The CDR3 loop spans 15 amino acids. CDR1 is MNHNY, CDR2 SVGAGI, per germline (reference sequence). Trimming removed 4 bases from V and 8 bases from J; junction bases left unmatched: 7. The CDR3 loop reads CASSFSGQGDSPLHF. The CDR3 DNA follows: TGTGCCAGCAGTTTTAGTGGACAGGGAGATTCACCCCTCCACTTT.

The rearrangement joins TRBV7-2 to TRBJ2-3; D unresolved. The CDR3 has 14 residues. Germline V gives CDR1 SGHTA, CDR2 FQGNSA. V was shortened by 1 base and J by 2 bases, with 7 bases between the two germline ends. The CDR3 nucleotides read TGTGCCAGCAGCTTAGGGGGTTTCACAGATACGCAGTATTTT. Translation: CASSLGGFTDTQYF.

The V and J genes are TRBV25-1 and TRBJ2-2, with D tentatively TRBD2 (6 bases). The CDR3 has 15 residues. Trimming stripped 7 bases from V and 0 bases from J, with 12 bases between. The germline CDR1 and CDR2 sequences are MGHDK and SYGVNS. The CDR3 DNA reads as TGTGCCAGCATCCCGGCGGGGCCGAACACCGGGGAGCTGTTTTTT. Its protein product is CASIPAGPNTGELFF.

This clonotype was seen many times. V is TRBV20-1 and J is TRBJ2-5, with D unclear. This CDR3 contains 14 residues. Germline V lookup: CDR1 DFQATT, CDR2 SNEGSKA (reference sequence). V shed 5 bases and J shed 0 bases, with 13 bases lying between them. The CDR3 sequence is CSAYGSPYQETQYF. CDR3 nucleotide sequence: TGCAGTGCTTACGGGTCTCCCTACCAAGAGACCCAGTACTTC.

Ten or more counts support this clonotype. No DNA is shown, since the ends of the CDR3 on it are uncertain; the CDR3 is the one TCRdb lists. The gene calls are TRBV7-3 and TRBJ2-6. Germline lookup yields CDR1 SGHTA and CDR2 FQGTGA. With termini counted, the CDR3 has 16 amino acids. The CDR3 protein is CASSSTLGSGANVLTF.

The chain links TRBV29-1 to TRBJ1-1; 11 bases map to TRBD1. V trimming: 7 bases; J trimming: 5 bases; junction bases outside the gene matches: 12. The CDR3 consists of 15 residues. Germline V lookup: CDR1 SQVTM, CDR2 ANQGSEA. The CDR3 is CSANHGQGARTEAFF. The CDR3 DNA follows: TGCAGCGCTAACCACGGACAGGGGGCGCGTACTGAAGCTTTCTTT.

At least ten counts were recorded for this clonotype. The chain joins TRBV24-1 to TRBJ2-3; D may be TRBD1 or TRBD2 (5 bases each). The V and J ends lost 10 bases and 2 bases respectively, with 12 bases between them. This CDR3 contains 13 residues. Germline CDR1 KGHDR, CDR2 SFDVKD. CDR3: CATRDQFTDTQYF. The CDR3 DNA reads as TGTGCCACTCGGGACCAATTCACAGATACGCAGTATTTT.

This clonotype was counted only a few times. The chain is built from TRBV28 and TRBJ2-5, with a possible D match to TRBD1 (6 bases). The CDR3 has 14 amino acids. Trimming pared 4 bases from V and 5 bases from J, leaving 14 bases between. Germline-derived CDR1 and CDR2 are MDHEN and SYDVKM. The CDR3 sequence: CASSSQGFRETQYF. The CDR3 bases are TGTGCCAGCAGTTCCCAGGGGTTTAGGGAGACCCAGTACTTC.

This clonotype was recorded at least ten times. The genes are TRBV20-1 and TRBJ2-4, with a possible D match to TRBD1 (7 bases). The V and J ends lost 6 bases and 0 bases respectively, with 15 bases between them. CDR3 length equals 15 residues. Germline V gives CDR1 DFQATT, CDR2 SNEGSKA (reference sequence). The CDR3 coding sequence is TGCAGTGCGGAGGGACAGATCTTAGCCAAAAACATTCAGTACTTC. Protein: CSAEGQILAKNIQYF.

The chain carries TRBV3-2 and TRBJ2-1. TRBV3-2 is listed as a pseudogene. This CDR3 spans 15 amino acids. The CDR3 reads CASRDYKKIYNEQIF. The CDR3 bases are TGTGCCAGCAGGGATTATAAAAAAATTTACAATGAGCAGATCTTC.

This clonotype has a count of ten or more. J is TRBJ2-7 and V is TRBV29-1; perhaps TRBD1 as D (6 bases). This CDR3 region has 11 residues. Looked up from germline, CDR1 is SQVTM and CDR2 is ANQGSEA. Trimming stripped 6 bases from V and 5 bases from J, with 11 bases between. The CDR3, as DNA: TGCAGCGTAGCACAGGGCCACGAGCAGTACTTC. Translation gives CSVAQGHEQYF.

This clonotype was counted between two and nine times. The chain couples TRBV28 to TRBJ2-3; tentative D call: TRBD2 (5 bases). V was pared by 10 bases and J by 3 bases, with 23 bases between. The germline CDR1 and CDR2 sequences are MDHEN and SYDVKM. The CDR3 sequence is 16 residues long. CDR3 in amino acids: CATSKRGLAGTDTQYF. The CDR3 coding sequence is TGTGCCACCTCTAAAAGAGGGCTAGCTGGTACAGATACGCAGTATTTT.

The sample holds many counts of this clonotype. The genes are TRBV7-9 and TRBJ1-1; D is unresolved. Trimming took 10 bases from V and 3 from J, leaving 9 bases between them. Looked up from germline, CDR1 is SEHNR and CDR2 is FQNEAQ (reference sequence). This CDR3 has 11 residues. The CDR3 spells CATSGYTEAFF. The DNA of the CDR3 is TGTGCCACCTCTGGGTACACTGAAGCTTTCTTT.

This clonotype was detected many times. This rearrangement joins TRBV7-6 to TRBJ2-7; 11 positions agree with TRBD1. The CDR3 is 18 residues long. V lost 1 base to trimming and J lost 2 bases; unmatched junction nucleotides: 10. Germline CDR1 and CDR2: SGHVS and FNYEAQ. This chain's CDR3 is CASSLVGHRDRGTYEQYF. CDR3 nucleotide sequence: TGTGCCAGCAGCTTAGTTGGGCACCGGGACAGGGGGACCTACGAGCAGTACTTC.

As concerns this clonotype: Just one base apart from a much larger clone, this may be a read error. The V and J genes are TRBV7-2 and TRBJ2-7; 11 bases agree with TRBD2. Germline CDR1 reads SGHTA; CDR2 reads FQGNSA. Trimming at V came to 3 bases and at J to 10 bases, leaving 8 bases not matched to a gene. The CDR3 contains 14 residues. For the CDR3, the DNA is TGTGCCAGCAGCTTTAGCGGGGGGGCCGGCGATCAGTACTTC. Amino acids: CASSFSGGAGDQYF.

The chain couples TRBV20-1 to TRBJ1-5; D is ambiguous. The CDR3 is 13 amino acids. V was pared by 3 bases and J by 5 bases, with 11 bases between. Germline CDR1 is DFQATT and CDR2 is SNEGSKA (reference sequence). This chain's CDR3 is CSASSGEYQPQHF. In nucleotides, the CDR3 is TGCAGTGCTAGTTCGGGAGAATATCAGCCCCAGCATTTT.

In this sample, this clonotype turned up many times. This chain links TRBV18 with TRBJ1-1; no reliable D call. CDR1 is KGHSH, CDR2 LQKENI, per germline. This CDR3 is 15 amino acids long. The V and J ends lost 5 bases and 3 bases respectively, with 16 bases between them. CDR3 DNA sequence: TGTGCCAGCTCAAAAACCGGGGATGCTTACACTGAAGCTTTCTTT. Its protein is CASSKTGDAYTEAFF.